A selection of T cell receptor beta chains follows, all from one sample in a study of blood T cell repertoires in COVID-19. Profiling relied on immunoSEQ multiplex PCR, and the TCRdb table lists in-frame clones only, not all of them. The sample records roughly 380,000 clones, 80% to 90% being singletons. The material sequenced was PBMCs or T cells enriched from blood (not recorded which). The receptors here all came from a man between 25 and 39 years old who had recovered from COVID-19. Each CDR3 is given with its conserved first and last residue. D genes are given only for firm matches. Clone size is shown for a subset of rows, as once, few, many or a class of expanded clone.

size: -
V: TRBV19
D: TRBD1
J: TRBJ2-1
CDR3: CASSDRDQKGQFF
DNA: TGTGCCAGCAGCGACAGGGACCAGAAGGGGCAGTTCTTC

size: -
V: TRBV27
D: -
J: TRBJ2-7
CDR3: CASSLDSGPYEQYF
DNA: TGTGCCAGCAGTTTGGACAGCGGTCCCTACGAGCAGTACTTC

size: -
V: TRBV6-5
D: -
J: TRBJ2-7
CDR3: CASSYSGGPYEQYF
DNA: TGTGCCAGCAGTTACTCCGGGGGTCCCTACGAGCAGTACTTC

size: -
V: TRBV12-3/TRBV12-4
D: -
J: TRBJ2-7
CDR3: CASSFQGTEQYF
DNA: TGTGCCAGCAGTTTTCAGGGCACCGAGCAGTACTTC

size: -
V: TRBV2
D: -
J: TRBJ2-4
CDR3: CASSERLVKNIQYF
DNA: TGTGCCAGCAGTGAAAGACTGGTCAAAAACATTCAGTACTTC

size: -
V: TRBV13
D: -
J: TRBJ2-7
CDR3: CASSRDISYEQYF
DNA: TGTGCCAGCAGCCGGGACATCTCCTACGAGCAGTACTTC

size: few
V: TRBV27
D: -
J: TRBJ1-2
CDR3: CASSLGSAGEGYTF
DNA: TGTGCCAGCAGTTTAGGGTCGGCAGGGGAGGGCTACACCTTC

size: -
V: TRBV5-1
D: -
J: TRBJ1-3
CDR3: CASSLDLAAGNTIYF
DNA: TGCGCCAGCAGCTTGGATCTCGCAGCTGGAAACACCATATATTTT

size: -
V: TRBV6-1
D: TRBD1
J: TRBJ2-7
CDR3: CASSELTGEAYEQYF
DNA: TGTGCCAGCAGTGAGCTGACAGGGGAAGCCTACGAGCAGTACTTC

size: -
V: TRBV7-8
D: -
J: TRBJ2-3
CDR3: CASSAGAGDTQYF
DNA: TGTGCCAGCAGCGCGGGGGCCGGGGATACGCAGTATTTT

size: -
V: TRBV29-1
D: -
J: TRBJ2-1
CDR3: CSGRRYNEQFF
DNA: TGCAGCGGGCGGAGGTACAATGAGCAGTTCTTC

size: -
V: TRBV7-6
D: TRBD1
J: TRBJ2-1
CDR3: CASSLVVGTGHNEQFF
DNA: TGTGCCAGCAGCTTAGTTGTAGGGACAGGGCACAATGAGCAGTTCTTC

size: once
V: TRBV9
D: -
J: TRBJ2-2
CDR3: CASSVGSAGELFF
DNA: TGTGCCAGCAGCGTAGGGAGCGCCGGGGAGCTGTTTTTT

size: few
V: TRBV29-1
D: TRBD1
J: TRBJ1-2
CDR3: CSVGTGDYGYTF
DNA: TGCAGCGTCGGGACAGGGGACTATGGCTACACCTTC

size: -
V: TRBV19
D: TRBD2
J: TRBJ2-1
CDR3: CASSIGYLQRGDEQFF
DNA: TGTGCCAGTAGTATCGGGTACCTCCAGCGGGGGGATGAGCAGTTCTTC

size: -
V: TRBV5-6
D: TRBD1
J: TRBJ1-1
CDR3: CASSWTGVREAFF
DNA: TGTGCCAGCAGCTGGACAGGGGTGCGGGAAGCTTTCTTT

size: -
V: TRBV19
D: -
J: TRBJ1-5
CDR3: CASSQGWSNQPQHF
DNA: TGTGCCAGTAGTCAGGGTTGGAGCAATCAGCCCCAGCATTTT

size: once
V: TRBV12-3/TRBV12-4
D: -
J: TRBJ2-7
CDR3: CASSWGHQYEQYF
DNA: TGTGCCAGCAGTTGGGGACACCAATACGAGCAGTACTTC